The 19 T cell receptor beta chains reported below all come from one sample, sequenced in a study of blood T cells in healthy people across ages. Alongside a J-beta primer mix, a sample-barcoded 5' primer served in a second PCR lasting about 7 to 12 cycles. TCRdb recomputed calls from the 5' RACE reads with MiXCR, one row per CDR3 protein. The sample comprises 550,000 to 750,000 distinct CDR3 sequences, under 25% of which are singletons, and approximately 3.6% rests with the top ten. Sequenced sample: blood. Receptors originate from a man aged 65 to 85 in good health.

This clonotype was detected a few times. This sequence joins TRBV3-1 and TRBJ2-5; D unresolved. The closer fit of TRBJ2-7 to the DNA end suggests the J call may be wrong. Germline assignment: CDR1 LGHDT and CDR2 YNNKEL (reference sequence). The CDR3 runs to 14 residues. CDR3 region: CASSQWAGSGEQYF. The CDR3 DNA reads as TGTGCCAGCAGCCAATGGGCAGGATCAGGCGAGCAGTACTTC.

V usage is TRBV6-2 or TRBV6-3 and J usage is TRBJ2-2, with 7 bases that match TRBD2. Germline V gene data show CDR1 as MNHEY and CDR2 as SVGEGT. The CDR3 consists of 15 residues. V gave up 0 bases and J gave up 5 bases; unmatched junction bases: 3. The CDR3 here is CASSYSREMTGELFF. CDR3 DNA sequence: TGTGCCAGCAGTTACTCGCGGGAGATGACCGGGGAGCTGTTTTTT.

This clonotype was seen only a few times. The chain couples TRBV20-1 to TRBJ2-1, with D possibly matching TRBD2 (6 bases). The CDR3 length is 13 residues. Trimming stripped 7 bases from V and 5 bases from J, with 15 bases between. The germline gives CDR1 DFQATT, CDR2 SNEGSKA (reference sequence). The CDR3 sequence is CSVRDRLDNEQFF. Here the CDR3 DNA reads TGCAGTGTCAGAGACAGACTAGACAATGAGCAGTTCTTC.

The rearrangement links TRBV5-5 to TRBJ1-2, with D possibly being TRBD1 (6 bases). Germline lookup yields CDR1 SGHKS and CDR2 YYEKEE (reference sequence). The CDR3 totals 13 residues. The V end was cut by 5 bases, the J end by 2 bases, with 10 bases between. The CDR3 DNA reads TGTGCCAGCAGAGAGCAGGGGAACTATGGCTACACCTTC. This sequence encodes CASREQGNYGYTF.

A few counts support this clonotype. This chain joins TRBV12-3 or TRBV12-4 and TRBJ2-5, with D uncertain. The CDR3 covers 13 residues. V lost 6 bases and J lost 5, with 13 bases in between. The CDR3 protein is CASRPDGGETQYF. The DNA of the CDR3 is TGTGCCAGCAGGCCTGACGGTGGGGAGACCCAGTACTTC.

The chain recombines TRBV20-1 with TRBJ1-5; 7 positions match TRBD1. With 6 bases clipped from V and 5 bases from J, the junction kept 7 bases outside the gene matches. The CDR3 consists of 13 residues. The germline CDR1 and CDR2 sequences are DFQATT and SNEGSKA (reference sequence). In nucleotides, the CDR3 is TGCAGTGCCCGACAGGGAGAATATCAGCCCCAGCATTTT. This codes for CSARQGEYQPQHF.

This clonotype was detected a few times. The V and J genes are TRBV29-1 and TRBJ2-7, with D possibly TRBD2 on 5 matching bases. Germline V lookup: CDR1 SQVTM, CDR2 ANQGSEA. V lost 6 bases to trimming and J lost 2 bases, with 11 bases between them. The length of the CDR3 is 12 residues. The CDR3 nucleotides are TGCAGCGTGTCTAGCATACCCTACGAGCAGTACTTC. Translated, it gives CSVSSIPYEQYF.

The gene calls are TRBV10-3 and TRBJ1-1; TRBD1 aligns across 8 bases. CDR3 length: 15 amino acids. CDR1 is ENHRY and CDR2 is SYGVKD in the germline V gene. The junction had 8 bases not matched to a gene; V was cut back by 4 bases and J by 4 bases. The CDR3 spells CAISAQQGGGTEAFF. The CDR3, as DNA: TGTGCCATCAGTGCGCAACAGGGGGGAGGCACTGAAGCTTTCTTT.

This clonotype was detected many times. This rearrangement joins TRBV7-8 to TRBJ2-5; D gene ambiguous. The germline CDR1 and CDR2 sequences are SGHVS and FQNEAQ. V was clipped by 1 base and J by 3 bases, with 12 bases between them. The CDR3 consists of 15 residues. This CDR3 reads CASSLGLPREETQYF. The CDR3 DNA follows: TGTGCCAGCAGCTTAGGACTTCCTCGGGAAGAGACCCAGTACTTC.

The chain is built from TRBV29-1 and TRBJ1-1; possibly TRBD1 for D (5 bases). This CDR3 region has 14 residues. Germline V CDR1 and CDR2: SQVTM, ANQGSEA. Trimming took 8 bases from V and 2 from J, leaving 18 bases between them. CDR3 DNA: TGCAGCCCCAGATACGGGACGGCAAACACTGAAGCTTTCTTT. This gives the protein CSPRYGTANTEAFF.

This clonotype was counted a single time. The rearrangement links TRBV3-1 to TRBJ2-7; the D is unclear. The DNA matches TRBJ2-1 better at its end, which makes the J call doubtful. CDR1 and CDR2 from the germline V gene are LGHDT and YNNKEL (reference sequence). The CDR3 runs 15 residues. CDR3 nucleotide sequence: TGTGCCAGCAGCCAAGAATTAGAGCCTTACAATGAGCAGTTCTTC. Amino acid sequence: CASSQELEPYNEQFF.

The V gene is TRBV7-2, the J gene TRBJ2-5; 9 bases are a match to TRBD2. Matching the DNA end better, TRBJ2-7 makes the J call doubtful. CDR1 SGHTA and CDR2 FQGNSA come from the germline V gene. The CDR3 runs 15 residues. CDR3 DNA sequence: TGTGCCAGCAGTTCTGGATTAGCGGGAGAGGACGAGCAGTACTTC. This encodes CASSSGLAGEDEQYF.

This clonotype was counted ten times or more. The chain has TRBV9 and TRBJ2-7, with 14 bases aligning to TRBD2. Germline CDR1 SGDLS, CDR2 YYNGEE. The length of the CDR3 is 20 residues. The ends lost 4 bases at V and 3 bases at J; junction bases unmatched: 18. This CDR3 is CASSTSSGTSGRVGVYEQYF. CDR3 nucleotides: TGTGCCAGCAGCACTAGTTCCGGGACTAGCGGGAGAGTGGGCGTCTACGAGCAGTACTTC.

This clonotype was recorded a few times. The CDR3 spells CSARELAGKLTGELFF. The CDR3 coding sequence is TGCAGTGCTAGAGAACTAGCGGGAAAGCTAACCGGGGAGCTGTTTTTT. The chain couples TRBV20-1 to TRBJ2-2, with TRBD2 matching over 10 bases. This CDR3 region has 16 residues. V gave up 0 bases and J gave up 5 bases; unmatched junction bases: 6. Germline V CDR1 and CDR2: DFQATT, SNEGSKA (reference sequence).

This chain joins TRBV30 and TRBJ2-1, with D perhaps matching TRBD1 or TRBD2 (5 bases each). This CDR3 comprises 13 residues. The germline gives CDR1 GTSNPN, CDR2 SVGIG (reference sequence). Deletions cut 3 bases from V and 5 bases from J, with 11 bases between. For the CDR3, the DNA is TGTGCCTGGAGCCGGGACCATAACAATGAGCAGTTCTTC. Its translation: CAWSRDHNNEQFF. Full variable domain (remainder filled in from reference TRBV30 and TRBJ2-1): SQTIHQWPATLVQPVGSPLSLECTVEGTSNPNLYWYRQAAGRGLQLLFYSVGIGQISSEVPQNLSASRPQDRQFILSSKKLLLSDSGFYLCAWSRDHNNEQFFGPGTRLTVL.

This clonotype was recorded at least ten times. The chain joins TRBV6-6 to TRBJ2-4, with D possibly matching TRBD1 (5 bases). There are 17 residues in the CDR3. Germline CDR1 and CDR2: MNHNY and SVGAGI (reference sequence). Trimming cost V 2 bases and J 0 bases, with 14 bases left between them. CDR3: CASSYTDTLLAKNIQYF. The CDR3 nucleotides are TGTGCCAGCAGTTACACGGACACACTTTTAGCCAAAAACATTCAGTACTTC.

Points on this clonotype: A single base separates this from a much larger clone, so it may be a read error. CDR3 in amino acids: CASGSDRGKNKYF. DNA of the CDR3: TGTGCCAGCGGCTCTGACAGGGGCAAAAATAAGTACTTC. This rearrangement joins TRBV14 to TRBJ2-5, with TRBD1 matching over 8 bases. This CDR3 region has 13 residues. The junction had 14 bases not matched to a gene; V was cut back by 8 bases and J by 12 bases. Germline values: CDR1 SGHDN, CDR2 FVKESK.

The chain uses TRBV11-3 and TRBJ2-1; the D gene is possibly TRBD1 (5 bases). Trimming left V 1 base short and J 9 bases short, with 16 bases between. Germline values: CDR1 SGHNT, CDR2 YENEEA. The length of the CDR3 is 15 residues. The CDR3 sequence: CASSLGGSSWGEQFF. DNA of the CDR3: TGTGCCAGCAGCTTAGGGGGCAGCTCGTGGGGTGAGCAGTTCTTC.

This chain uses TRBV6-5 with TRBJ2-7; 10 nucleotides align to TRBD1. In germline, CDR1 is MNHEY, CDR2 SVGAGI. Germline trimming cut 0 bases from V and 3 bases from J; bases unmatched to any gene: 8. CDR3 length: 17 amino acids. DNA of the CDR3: TGTGCCAGCAGTTACTCGGCTCGACAGGGGGCCTTCTACGAGCAGTACTTC. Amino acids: CASSYSARQGAFYEQYF.